What follows are 7 T cell receptor beta chains derived from one specimen sequenced in a study of blood T cells in healthy people across ages. A second about 6 to 12 cycle PCR used barcoded and J-beta primers. TCRdb recomputed calls from the 5' RACE reads with MiXCR, one row per CDR3 protein. The profile shows fewer than 1 million distinct CDR3 sequences, approximately 44% of them singletons. Input material: blood. The source of these receptors is a man aged 55 to 69 in good health.

V is TRBV6-6 and J is TRBJ2-3; D is perhaps TRBD1 or TRBD2 (6 bases each). This CDR3 comprises 15 residues. Germline V lookup: CDR1 MNHNY, CDR2 SVGAGI (reference sequence). Trimming stripped 9 bases from V and 0 bases from J, with 16 bases between. The CDR3 spells CASTPGAMSTDTQYF. The CDR3 nucleotides are TGTGCCAGTACCCCGGGGGCCATGAGCACAGATACGCAGTATTTT.

V and J are TRBV4-1 and TRBJ2-7; no firm D call. This CDR3 has 14 residues. V lost 1 base and J lost 7, with 14 bases in between. CDR1 and CDR2 from the germline V gene are MGHRA and YSYEKL. CDR3 nucleotide sequence: TGCGCCAGCAGCCAAGGTCCGCTGATGGGAGAGCAGTACTTC. Amino acids: CASSQGPLMGEQYF.

Concerning this clonotype itself: Given a much more abundant clone one base away, this may be a read error. The chain combines TRBV7-2 with TRBJ2-7; a possible D gene is TRBD1 (6 bases). V lost 5 bases, J lost 7 bases, and 18 bases lay in between. Germline values: CDR1 SGHTA, CDR2 FQGNSA. CDR3 length: 14 amino acids. The CDR3 protein is CASSPRGYDNEQYF. The CDR3 DNA follows: TGTGCCAGCAGCCCAAGGGGGTACGACAATGAGCAGTACTTC.

V gene TRBV7-3 combines with J gene TRBJ2-1; no clear D gene. Germline V gene data show CDR1 as SGHTA and CDR2 as FQGTGA. The CDR3 is made up of 15 amino acids. V was pared by 2 bases and J by 0 bases, with 8 bases between. For the CDR3, the DNA is TGTGCCAGCAGCTTACAGCAGGACTCCTACAATGAGCAGTTCTTC. This codes for CASSLQQDSYNEQFF.

The chain employs TRBV10-3 and TRBJ1-5, with D perhaps matching TRBD1 (5 bases). With 2 bases removed from V and 7 bases from J, the gap between germline ends came to 12 bases. Germline V gene lookup returns CDR1 ENHRY and CDR2 SYGVKD. This CDR3 region has 14 residues. CDR3 loop: CAISEHRGTQPQHF. The CDR3 nucleotides read TGTGCCATCAGTGAGCATCGGGGGACCCAGCCCCAGCATTTT.

This clonotype was counted between two and nine times. This rearrangement joins TRBV5-5 to TRBJ2-1; D gene unclear. Trimming pared 5 bases from V and 2 bases from J, leaving 11 bases between. The CDR3 runs 14 residues. Germline V gene lookup returns CDR1 SGHKS and CDR2 YYEKEE (reference sequence). CDR3: CASRLDLTYNEQFF. CDR3 in DNA: TGTGCCAGCAGGCTTGACCTAACCTACAATGAGCAGTTCTTC.

V is TRBV9 and J is TRBJ2-3; the match to TRBD2 covers 7 bases. Trimming took 0 bases from V and 1 from J; bases not matched to a gene: 5. Germline V gives CDR1 SGDLS, CDR2 YYNGEE. CDR3 length: 16 amino acids. The CDR3 sequence is CASSVEGLAGTDTQYF. The CDR3 DNA follows: TGTGCCAGCAGCGTAGAGGGTCTAGCGGGCACAGATACGCAGTATTTT.